This TCR beta chain was observed in a study of cytomegalovirus exposure and HLA in healthy donors. Trimming at V came to 6 bases and at J to 1 base, leaving 3 bases not matched to a gene. The CDR3 is 15 residues long. The germline CDR1 and CDR2 sequences are SGHTA and FQGNSA. As to this clone: Its antigen is unidentified.

Study outcomes and limitations: Testing in vitro showed a few CMV-associated chains specific for CMV antigens.

Amplification used 60 Vbeta primers and 13 Jbeta primers. Generated by immunoSEQ multiplex PCR, the TCRdb table keeps only in-frame clones and is missing some. Of tens of thousands of clones in the sample, approximately 57% were seen once. This rearrangement joins TRBV7-2 to TRBJ2-2, with 9 bases aligning to TRBD1. Sequenced sample: PBMCs. The clonotype comes from a man between 60 and 70 years old in good health and CMV-seropositive. CDR3 residues: CASRTGGLNTGELFF. DNA for the CDR3: TGTGCCAGCAGAACAGGGGGCCTGAACACCGGGGAGCTGTTTTTT. The whole variable domain, filled in from reference TRBV7-2 and TRBJ2-2, reads GAGVSQSPSNKVTEKGKDVELRCDPISGHTALYWYRQSLGQGLEFLIYFQGNSAPDKSGLPSDRFSAERTGGSVSTLTIQRTQQEDSAVYLCASRTGGLNTGELFFGEGSRLTVL.